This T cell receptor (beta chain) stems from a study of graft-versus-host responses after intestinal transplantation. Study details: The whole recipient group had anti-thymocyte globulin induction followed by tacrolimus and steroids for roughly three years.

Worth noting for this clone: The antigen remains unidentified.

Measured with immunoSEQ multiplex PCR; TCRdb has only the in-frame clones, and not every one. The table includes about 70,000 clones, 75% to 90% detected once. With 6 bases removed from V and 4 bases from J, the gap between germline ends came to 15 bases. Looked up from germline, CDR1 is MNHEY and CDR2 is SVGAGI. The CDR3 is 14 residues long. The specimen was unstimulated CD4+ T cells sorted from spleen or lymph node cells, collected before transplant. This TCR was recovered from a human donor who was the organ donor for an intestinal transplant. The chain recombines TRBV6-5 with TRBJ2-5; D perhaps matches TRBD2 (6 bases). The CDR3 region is CASSPLPGGETQYF. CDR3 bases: TGTGCCAGCAGCCCACTACCCGGGGGAGAGACCCAGTACTTC.